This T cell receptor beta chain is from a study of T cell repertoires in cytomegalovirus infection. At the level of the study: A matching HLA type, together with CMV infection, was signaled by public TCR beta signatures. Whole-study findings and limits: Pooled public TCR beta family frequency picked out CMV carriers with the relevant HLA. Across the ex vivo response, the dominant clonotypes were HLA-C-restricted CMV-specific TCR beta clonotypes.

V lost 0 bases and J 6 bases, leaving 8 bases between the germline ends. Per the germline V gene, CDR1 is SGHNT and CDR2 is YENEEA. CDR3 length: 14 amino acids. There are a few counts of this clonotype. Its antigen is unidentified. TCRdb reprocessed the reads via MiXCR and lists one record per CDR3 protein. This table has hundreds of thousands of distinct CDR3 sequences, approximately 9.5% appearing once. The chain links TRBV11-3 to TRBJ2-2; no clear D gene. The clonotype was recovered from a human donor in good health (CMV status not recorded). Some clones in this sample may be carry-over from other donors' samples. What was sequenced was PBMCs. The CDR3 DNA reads TGTGCCAGCAGCTTAGATAAGGTTTCCGGGGAGCTGTTTTTT. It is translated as CASSLDKVSGELFF.